A selection of T cell receptor beta chains follows, all from one sample in a study of blood T cell repertoires in COVID-19. The assay was immunoSEQ multiplex PCR, and TCRdb's table has in-frame clones only and misses some. The sample carries roughly 46,000 clones, around 86% recorded once. Material for sequencing was PBMCs or T cells enriched from blood (not recorded which). Source of these receptors: a woman aged 45-65 years who had recovered from COVID-19. CDR3s include the opening cysteine and the closing phenylalanine or tryptophan.

>TRBV11-3|TRBJ1-1
CASSLRGRQTEAFF
>TRBV19|TRBJ2-7
CASAGTSVYEQYF
>TRBV20-1|TRBJ1-4
CSAKDRGKLFF
>TRBV27|TRBJ1-4
CASSFVGTANEKLFF
>TRBV4-3|TRBJ1-2
CASSQVKTGGFGYTF
>TRBV28|TRBJ2-5
CASSDVAETQYF
>TRBV28|TRBJ2-1
CASSPPGGNNEQFF
>TRBV19|TRBJ2-5
CASSMGQDVQETQYF
>TRBV11-2|TRBJ1-1
CASTLVAVGTEAFF
>TRBV5-1|TRBJ2-1
CASSLQGSSYNEQFF
>TRBV28|TRBJ1-1
CASSSQGLNTEAFF
>TRBV5-6|TRBJ2-2
CASSLVGDANTGELFF
>TRBV7-3|TRBJ2-1
CASSLGPEGEQFF
>TRBV11-2|TRBJ1-4
CASSWTGEEKLFF
>TRBV6-5|TRBJ2-1
CASRPGQGGEQFF
>TRBV4-2|TRBJ1-2
CASSHPLVGGGSGGYTF
>TRBV6-5|TRBJ1-1
CASEKGGGGTEAFF
>TRBV20-1|TRBJ1-1
CSASQGGRENTEAFF
>TRBV10-2|TRBJ2-2
CASSESRGRGTGELFF
>TRBV2|TRBJ1-6
CASTQKKTGSPTYNSPLHF
>TRBV5-6|TRBJ2-5
CASSIYGTSRETQYF
>TRBV20-1|TRBJ1-5
CSASRQPNQPQHF
>TRBV7-2|TRBJ1-5
CASSTGTGLGNQPQHF
>TRBV7-2|TRBJ1-5
CASSSAGGNQPQHF
>TRBV6-2/TRBV6-3|TRBJ2-7
CASSFGTGVDEQYF
>TRBV2|TRBJ1-5
CASSEAGVSGSNQPQHF
>TRBV12-3/TRBV12-4|TRBJ1-2
CASSLNQETGYTF
>TRBV10-3|TRBJ1-3
CAISESGQDRRNTIYF
>TRBV5-1|TRBJ2-1
CASSLISSSYNEQFF
>TRBV5-8|TRBJ1-5
CASSLRQGNQPQHF
>TRBV6-5|TRBJ2-7
CASSYSFGLAGGEQYF
>TRBV19|TRBJ1-2
CASSVPQGAYGYTF
>TRBV5-1|TRBJ1-1
CASSLSQGSTEAFF
>TRBV5-5|TRBJ2-7
CASSFGYSYEQYF
>TRBV11-2|TRBJ2-1
CASSLRGGRILDNEQFF
>TRBV18|TRBJ2-3
CASSPSGGVGDTQYF
>TRBV7-2|TRBJ2-7
CASSPSHSGGQYF
>TRBV10-3|TRBJ1-4
CAISDGPTEGRELFF
>TRBV11-2|TRBJ2-1
CASSLGGQGIDEQFF
>TRBV6-5|TRBJ2-2
CASTGGQGAELFF
>TRBV11-2|TRBJ2-1
CASSLGLYNEQFF
>TRBV28|TRBJ2-7
CASSPQGGVYEQYF
>TRBV7-9|TRBJ1-3
CASDGGQGAVSGNTIYF
>TRBV7-9|TRBJ2-5
CASSYDRTGQETQYF
>TRBV6-5|TRBJ2-2
CASRRQGAGTGELFF
>TRBV28|TRBJ2-7
CASSFLTGTGGSRKYF
>TRBV3-1/TRBV3-2|TRBJ1-1
CASSPNRLNTEAFF
>TRBV7-6|TRBJ2-3
CASSSPGQELSTDTQYF
>TRBV7-9|TRBJ2-2
CASSTKPHVDTGELFF
>TRBV27|TRBJ2-2
CASTPLGLANTGELFF
>TRBV2|TRBJ1-3
CATAGRGGSGNTIYF
>TRBV3-1/TRBV3-2|TRBJ2-1
CASSLSGRTNEQFF
>TRBV6-5|TRBJ2-7
CASSPGLAGVYEQYF
>TRBV6-4|TRBJ2-1
CASSATSGSSYNEQFF
>TRBV28|TRBJ2-7
CASRQGQGFYEQYF
>TRBV24-1|TRBJ1-2
CATSDEGQGGGNGYTF
>TRBV28|TRBJ2-4
CASSFTATKNIQYF
>TRBV11-2|TRBJ2-1
CASSTTSSNEQFF
>TRBV20-1|TRBJ2-5
CSASERGGPGQETQYF
>TRBV11-2|TRBJ2-7
CASSSGSYEQYF